The 22 T cell receptor beta chains below come from one sample, sequenced in a study of T cell responses to AZD1222 COVID-19 vaccine. Method: immunoSEQ multiplex PCR; TCRdb's copy keeps in-frame clones and lacks some. This sample has roughly 180,000 clones, with 90% to 95% found just once. Sequences were derived from peripheral blood, sampled on day 0 of AZD1222 vaccination. These receptors originate from an adult in good health.

The rearrangement uses TRBV2 and TRBJ1-5; D unclear. The germline V and J ends were trimmed by 6 bases and 0 bases, with 12 bases remaining between them. The CDR3 spans 15 residues. Germline lookup yields CDR1 SNHLY and CDR2 FYNNEI. The CDR3 sequence: CASRRDTDSNQPQHF. DNA of the CDR3: TGTGCCAGCAGGAGAGACACGGATAGCAATCAGCCCCAGCATTTT.

With respect to this clone: Distinct nucleotide sequences in the sample also encode this CDR3. This chain uses TRBV3-1 (or the pseudogene TRBV3-2) with TRBJ1-3; D is uncertain. With 1 base removed from V and 0 bases from J, the gap between germline ends came to 7 bases. Germline assignment: CDR1 LGHDT and CDR2 YNNKEL (reference sequence). The CDR3 runs 15 residues. DNA of the CDR3: TGTGCCAGCAGCCAAGGTACGGTCTCTGGAAACACCATATATTTT. Encoded protein: CASSQGTVSGNTIYF.

The table lists this clone with a count of one. The V gene is TRBV7-6, the J gene TRBJ1-4; tentatively, D is TRBD1 (5 bases). Germline CDR1 is SGHVS and CDR2 is FNYEAQ. There are 14 residues in the CDR3. Trimming took off 5 bases at V and 7 bases at J, with 14 bases between the two ends. CDR3 in DNA: TGTGCCAGCAGCCCGGACCCGGGGGGTGAAAAACTGTTTTTT. Translating gives CASSPDPGGEKLFF.

The genes are TRBV5-8 and TRBJ1-5; D not certain. Germline V CDR1 and CDR2: SGHTS, YDEGEE. Between the trimmed V and J ends, which lost 7 bases and 4 bases, there was a span of 3 bases. The CDR3 is 10 amino acids. DNA of the CDR3: TGTGCCAGCCGAAATCAGCCCCAGCATTTT. This encodes CASRNQPQHF. Supplemented by reference TRBV5-8 and TRBJ1-5, the full variable domain reads EAGVTQSPTHLIKTRGQQATLRCSPISGHTSVYWYQQALGLGLQFLLWYDEGEERNRGNFPPRFSGRQFPNYSSELNVNALELEDSALYLCASRNQPQHFGDGTRLSIL.

The rearrangement links TRBV12-3 or TRBV12-4 to TRBJ1-5; D is unresolved. V was shortened by 8 bases and J by 1 base, with 9 bases between the two germline ends. This CDR3 spans 13 amino acids. The CDR3 DNA follows: TGTGCCAGCCGACCTGCAAGCAATCAGCCCCAGCATTTT. It is translated as CASRPASNQPQHF.

The rearrangement joins TRBV10-3 to TRBJ1-1; D remains unclear. This CDR3 is 12 amino acids long. The ends were cut back, 3 bases at V and 5 bases at J, with 7 bases in the middle. Per germline, CDR1 ENHRY and CDR2 SYGVKD. The CDR3 nucleotides are TGTGCCATCAGTGATCTGGGTACTGAAGCTTTCTTT. Translation gives CAISDLGTEAFF.

In this sample, this clone turned up once. This same CDR3 is encoded by further DNA sequences in the sample. The chain combines TRBV5-1 with TRBJ1-1, with D uncertain. The CDR3 has 14 residues. Germline V gene lookup returns CDR1 SGHRS and CDR2 YFSETQ. V was trimmed by 1 base and J by 2 bases, leaving 9 bases between them. The CDR3 reads CASSLLGSNTEAFF. The CDR3, as DNA: TGCGCCAGCAGCTTGCTAGGCTCTAACACTGAAGCTTTCTTT.

V gene TRBV10-3 combines with J gene TRBJ2-7, with D maybe TRBD1 (8 bases). Germline V CDR1 and CDR2: ENHRY, SYGVKD. Trimming took 10 bases from V and 0 from J, leaving 19 bases between them. The CDR3 contains 15 residues. The CDR3: CATSQAGQASYEQYF. In DNA, the CDR3 is TGTGCCACCTCTCAAGCGGGACAGGCCTCCTACGAGCAGTACTTC.

The chain employs TRBV5-1 and TRBJ2-6; TRBD1 is a possible D gene (7 bases). The V gene lost 0 bases and the J gene lost 0 bases, with 13 bases spanning the gap. Germline V gene sequence: CDR1 SGHRS, CDR2 YFSETQ. The CDR3 has 18 amino acids. This CDR3 is CASSLGRGQISGANVLTF. The DNA of the CDR3 is TGCGCCAGCAGCTTGGGGAGGGGACAGATCTCTGGGGCCAACGTCCTGACTTTC.

The V call is TRBV6-5, the J call TRBJ2-7; either TRBD1 or TRBD2 may supply D (5 bases each). The V gene's germline CDR1 is MNHEY and CDR2 SVGAGI. The ends were cut back, 6 bases at V and 6 bases at J, with 12 bases in the middle. This CDR3 has 12 residues. The CDR3 DNA reads TGTGCCAGCAGCTCAGGGAGTTTCGAGCAGTACTTC. Its translation is CASSSGSFEQYF.

The rearrangement uses TRBV27 and TRBJ2-1, with D unclear. The CDR3 has 13 amino acids. V was clipped by 5 bases and J by 4 bases, with 9 bases between them. The V gene's germline CDR1 is MNHEY and CDR2 SMNVEV (reference sequence). This CDR3 reads CASSLLMYNEQFF. DNA of the CDR3: TGTGCCAGCAGTCTACTTATGTACAATGAGCAGTTCTTC.

The chain uses TRBV23-1 and TRBJ1-2; 10 nucleotides align to TRBD1. TRBV23-1 is designated an ORF whose function remains uncertain. Unmatched junction bases numbered 6, after V lost 4 bases and J lost 4 bases. This CDR3 comprises 15 residues. In nucleotides, the CDR3 is TGCGCCAGCAGTCCCAGACAGGGGGCACGCTATGGCTACACCTTC. Translating gives CASSPRQGARYGYTF.

The rearrangement uses TRBV6-5 and TRBJ2-5; D ambiguous. From germline, CDR1 is MNHEY and CDR2 SVGAGI. The CDR3 totals 15 residues. The V end lost 8 bases, the J end lost 5 bases, and 21 bases lay between the germline ends. CDR3 coding DNA: TGTGCCAGCTCCACCTTGTCGTTCCGAGCGGAGACCCAGTACTTC. Translation: CASSTLSFRAETQYF.

The chain combines TRBV7-2 with TRBJ1-5; D is undetermined. This CDR3 comprises 15 residues. Trimming stripped 3 bases from V and 4 bases from J, with 13 bases between. Germline assignment: CDR1 SGHTA and CDR2 FQGNSA. DNA of the CDR3: TGTGCCAGCAGCTTTGTAGGGTCCTCAAATCAGCCCCAGCATTTT. Encoded protein: CASSFVGSSNQPQHF.

The chain carries TRBV29-1 and TRBJ2-7, with TRBD1 matching 7 bases. The CDR3 covers 12 residues. J gave up 2 bases and V 6 bases, and 4 bases lay outside the gene matches. The germline CDR1 and CDR2 sequences are SQVTM and ANQGSEA. The CDR3 nucleotides are TGCAGCGTGACCGGGACAGCCTACGAGCAGTACTTC. Its translation is CSVTGTAYEQYF.

This clone was observed a single time. This chain joins TRBV30 and TRBJ2-1; D unclear. CDR3 size: 15 residues. V shed 2 bases and J shed 8 bases, with 19 bases lying between them. Germline values: CDR1 GTSNPN, CDR2 SVGIG (reference sequence). CDR3 loop: CAWSLPFGWEDEQFF. CDR3 nucleotides: TGTGCCTGGAGTCTACCTTTCGGGTGGGAAGATGAGCAGTTCTTC.

The rearrangement uses TRBV20-1 and TRBJ1-1; possibly TRBD1 for D (5 bases). Germline CDR1 DFQATT, CDR2 SNEGSKA (reference sequence). This CDR3 is built from 11 residues. V lost 5 bases, J lost 3 bases, and 7 bases lay in between. The CDR3 sequence: CSAGADTEAFF. CDR3 DNA: TGCAGTGCTGGGGCGGACACTGAAGCTTTCTTT.

The chain combines TRBV6-5 with TRBJ1-5, with a possible D match to TRBD1 (5 bases). This CDR3 is 15 amino acids long. Germline V gene lookup returns CDR1 MNHEY and CDR2 SVGAGI. Trimming took off 5 bases at V and 4 bases at J, with 15 bases between the two ends. The CDR3 is CASSKDTDINQPQHF. The CDR3 region has the DNA TGTGCCAGCAGTAAGGACACCGACATTAATCAGCCCCAGCATTTT.

This chain joins TRBV2 and TRBJ1-3; D may be TRBD1 (5 bases). With 3 bases removed from V and 0 bases from J, the gap between germline ends came to 9 bases. Per the germline V gene, CDR1 is SNHLY and CDR2 is FYNNEI. This CDR3 has 15 amino acids. The CDR3 loop is CASSEEGSSGNTIYF. CDR3 DNA: TGTGCCAGCAGTGAGGAGGGGAGCTCTGGAAACACCATATATTTT.

The rearrangement links TRBV5-1 to TRBJ1-6; 8 bases are shared with TRBD1. The V gene end was trimmed by 3 bases and the J gene end by 9 bases; junction bases not matched to a gene: 5. The length of the CDR3 is 14 residues. Germline CDR1 and CDR2: SGHRS and YFSETQ. CDR3 coding DNA: TGCGCCAGCAGCTCGGACAGGGAGGGTTCACCCCTCCACTTT. This encodes CASSSDREGSPLHF.

The V and J genes are TRBV10-1 and TRBJ2-7; 9 nucleotides line up with TRBD2. Germline values: CDR1 WNHNN, CDR2 SYGVQD (reference sequence). Unmatched junction bases numbered 7, after V lost 7 bases and J lost 6 bases. The CDR3 sequence is 13 residues long. The CDR3 DNA sequence: TGCGCCAGCATGAATAGCGGGAGTGGCGAGCAGTACTTC. Translation gives CASMNSGSGEQYF.

The gene calls are TRBV7-2 and TRBJ2-7; 8 nucleotides line up with TRBD2. CDR1 is SGHTA and CDR2 is FQGNSA in the germline V gene. Germline trimming cut 3 bases from V and 3 bases from J; bases unmatched to any gene: 4. This CDR3 region has 14 residues. The CDR3 loop reads CASSFSGTNYEQYF. For the CDR3, the DNA is TGTGCCAGCAGCTTTAGCGGGACGAACTACGAGCAGTACTTC.